Listed here is a single T cell receptor (beta chain). What this receptor recognizes is not known. Within one base of it there is no much larger clone, and no base qualities were kept. The sample is drawn from a study of blood T cell repertoires in COVID-19 (dated by TCRdb to 2018 to 2021). Regarding the study in general: Collaborator samples came from the United States, Italy and Spain and covered acute and convalescent phases of COVID-19. Samples came from the ongoing ImmuneRACE study (first 160 participants) plus 1,254 subjects from 6 global collaborators. The repertoires were released in a freely available public database meant as a resource for research on the immune response to SARS-CoV-2. The dataset comprised deeply sampled blood TCRbeta repertoires from subjects exposed to, actively infected with, or recovered from COVID-19. The sample metadata nearly always contained a de-identified subject ID, COVID-19 status, age in years and sex. Where available, HLA class I and class II types were taken from metadata supplied by the sample provider and were not determined by assay-based typing. The material from the prospective study consisted of cDNA or gDNA derived from T cells, B-cell-depleted T cells, or PBMCs.

One collaborating source in Seattle enrolled patients during active infection and followed them longitudinally through the course of disease. The collaborating institutions used their own protocols to collect whole blood in K2EDTA tubes. For TCRbeta analysis, collaborator samples were shipped as frozen whole blood, as isolated PBMCs, or as DNA extracted from either sample type. The CDR3 runs 12 amino acids, cysteine and phenylalanine included. This entry keeps only the CDR3 DNA: 36 bases, framed from base 1. The germline V gene gives CDR1 as SNHLY and CDR2 as FYNNEI. V is reduced by 2 bases and J by 10 bases, leaving a spacing of 11 bases between them. The immunoSEQ Assay, a bias-controlled multiplex PCR, was used to amplify TCRbeta CDR3 regions from genomic DNA. In the paper's pipeline: The number of nucleated cells in each sample was estimated from the amplification of reference gene primers within the assay. Sequence reads were collapsed and filtered to measure the absolute abundance of every unique TCRbeta CDR3 rearrangement. For each sample, productive Simpson clonality was calculated by taking the square root of Simpson's diversity index across productive rearrangements. What TCRdb holds here is the immuneACCESS table cut down to in-frame rearrangements. Part of the clones is not present; checked against another copy, under half of the missing clones reflect an unresolved V gene, and the others are unexplained. V and J calls and clone size are copied from that table; D and trimming were computed from the DNA. This sample gives approximately 300,000 clones in total; 65% to 85% of them show up just once. The top ten constitute 15% to 18% of the sample.

Overall study outcomes, separate from this receptor: Clinical and demographic metadata were provided uncurated, with the amount varying by source and participant.

The TCR originated in a person aged 70 to 85 with COVID-19, enrolled during active disease. Sample: peripheral blood. The V gene is TRBV2 and the J gene is TRBJ1-1, and possibly TRBD1, on 6 matching bases. CDR3 sequence: CASSEPARGAFF. The bases read TGTGCCAGCAGTGAACCCGCCAGGGGAGCTTTCTTT.